This TCR beta chain came from a study of cytotoxic CD8 clonotypes in ibrutinib-treated CLL. Overall study context: Response material was collected after a median about 11 months of treatment, range 6 to 36.

CDR3 size: 14 residues. CDR1 is MNHEY and CDR2 is SVGAGI in the germline V gene. Trimming stripped 2 bases from V and 2 bases from J, with 8 bases between. Measured with immunoSEQ multiplex PCR; TCRdb has only the in-frame clones, and not every one. The profile shows over 75,000 clones, approximately 82% of them singletons. This clone was found once. The receptor was derived from a human donor with chronic lymphocytic leukemia. The sample was PBMCs, taken after 12 months of ibrutinib treatment. V usage is TRBV6-5 and J usage is TRBJ2-3; a possible D gene is TRBD1 (5 bases). The CDR3 coding sequence is TGTGCCAGCAGTTACAAGGGGTACACAGATACGCAGTATTTT. The encoded protein is CASSYKGYTDTQYF.